This T cell receptor (beta chain) was documented in a study of blood T cell repertoires in COVID-19. On the study more broadly: There were acute and convalescent COVID-19 samples, and they came from the United States, Italy and Spain. PBMCs, B-cell-depleted T cells, or T cells provided the cDNA or gDNA that made up the material.

In the original processing: Amplification of reference gene primers was used by the study to estimate nucleated cell counts. Libraries were prepared by immunoSEQ multiplex PCR; TCRdb keeps only in-frame clonotypes and omits some of them. Clone size and the V and J calls come from that table; the DNA yielded D and trimming. Of 120,000 or so clones listed, roughly 74% are singletons. The V end was cut by 0 bases, the J end by 7 bases, with 3 bases between. The CDR3 is made up of 11 amino acids. Per the germline V gene, CDR1 is KGHDR and CDR2 is SFDVKD. Sequenced material: peripheral blood. The sequence came from a man between 60 and 75 years old with acute or convalescent COVID-19. The chain is built from TRBV24-1 and TRBJ2-7; D gene unclear. CDR3 nucleotides: TGTGCCACCAGTGATTTGCAGGAGCAGTACTTC. Protein product: CATSDLQEQYF.